The present T cell receptor beta chain was sequenced within a study of cytomegalovirus exposure and HLA in healthy donors (dated by TCRdb to about 2017). General notes on the study: The 500 to 800 repertoires of the first cohort and the 110 or so validation repertoires were produced on the same platform, according to a later analysis. The aim of the study was to test whether cataloging public T cell receptors could identify signatures of past pathogen exposure. A separate validation cohort of roughly 130 different subjects was used in addition to the roughly 620-subject first cohort. High-throughput TCR immunosequencing, statistical association of individual TCRs with disease status, and machine learning were combined to predict cytomegalovirus infection status.

CDR3 length: 14 amino acids, cysteine to phenylalanine. CDR3 DNA is the only sequence kept; it has 42 bases, read in frame from the first base. The junction shows trimming of 1 base on V and 7 bases on J, plus 11 bases between the germline ends. CDR1 is given as MNHNS and CDR2 as SASEGT, both from the germline V gene. Separate from the approximately 730-subject first cohort, the validation cohort of 90 to 150 subjects was the group to which the donors belonged. Here is what the overall study found, with its caveats: The validation cohort had no HLA typing available for a later analysis, so co-occurrence within that cohort was assessed over all 120 repertoires. In the study, around 150 TCR beta chains were listed as associated with cytomegalovirus. In a later analysis, TCRs clustered in the first cohort were found to also tend to co-occur in the 120 or so validation repertoires, with about 93% of cluster scores above 0. According to the authors, the approach could potentially be generalized to other disease states and immunological phenotypes. While some public TCRs were present in many individuals, most TCR sequences turned up only very rarely across donors. Three of the identified cytomegalovirus-associated TCR beta chains were confirmed in vitro to be specific for cytomegalovirus antigens. In both the original and validation cohorts, the classifier was reported to diagnose cytomegalovirus status with high specificity and sensitivity.

On this clone itself: The antigen it recognizes is unknown. Base qualities are not at hand, and no much larger clone is one base apart.

Libraries were prepared through the immunoSEQ multiplex PCR assay. Per the authors' processing: A statistical classification framework was built for diagnosing cytomegalovirus status from the catalog of TCR beta chain sequences. Held by TCRdb, this immuneACCESS table contains in-frame sequences only and omits some clones. Under half of the omission traces to an unresolved V gene where checked; the cause of the rest is unknown. The V and J calls and clone size were taken over from that table, and D and trimming were inferred from the DNA. The sample records 150,000 to 200,000 clones, approximately 81% of which are singletons. 15% to 20% of the sample belongs to the ten largest clones.

The sequence is built from TRBV6-1 and TRBJ2-1; the D gene remains uncertain. Sequences were obtained from PBMCs. This sequence was found in a man younger than 35 in good health and CMV-seropositive. For the CDR3, the sequence is CASSEDWATNEQFF. The sequence in DNA is TGTGCCAGCAGTGAAGATTGGGCTACAAATGAGCAGTTCTTC.